Each of the 11 T cell receptor beta chains below was sequenced from the same sample in a study of cytotoxic CD8 clonotypes in ibrutinib-treated CLL. Generated by immunoSEQ multiplex PCR, the TCRdb table keeps only in-frame clones and is missing some. This table has 150,000 or so clones, more than 70% appearing once. This material consisted of PBMCs, taken at disease progression, from a patient treated with ibrutinib. Source of these receptors: a human donor with chronic lymphocytic leukemia.

In its sample, this clone was seen once. This chain joins TRBV6-1 and TRBJ1-4; D unclear. V lost 3 bases to trimming and J lost 6 bases, with 20 bases between them. CDR1 MNHNS and CDR2 SASEGT come from the germline V gene. The CDR3 runs to 17 residues. CDR3 nucleotide sequence: TGTGCCAGCAGTGAGCTCTTTGGTCAGGTCGGTGATGAAAAACTGTTTTTT. It specifies CASSELFGQVGDEKLFF.

V usage is TRBV29-1 and J usage is TRBJ1-2, with D maybe TRBD1 (5 bases). Per the germline V gene, CDR1 is SQVTM and CDR2 is ANQGSEA. V was shortened by 4 bases and J by 3 bases, with 12 bases between the two germline ends. The CDR3 has 13 amino acids. CDR3 sequence: CSVGGVQDYGYTF. CDR3 bases: TGCAGCGTTGGGGGGGTTCAAGACTATGGCTACACCTTC.

Written as DNA, the CDR3 is TGTGCCATCAGTGATAGGGACAGCTACACAGATACGCAGTATTTT. Encoded protein: CAISDRDSYTDTQYF. V usage is TRBV10-3 and J usage is TRBJ2-3, with 7 bases fitting TRBD1. The trim removed 3 bases at V and 2 bases at J, leaving 5 bases unmatched. The CDR3 is 15 amino acids. Germline CDR1 and CDR2: ENHRY and SYGVKD.

V and J are TRBV18 and TRBJ1-1; 10 bases fit TRBD1. Trimming removed 4 bases from V and 5 bases from J; junction bases left unmatched: 10. The CDR3 loop spans 16 amino acids. From germline, CDR1 is KGHSH and CDR2 LQKENI. Here the CDR3 reads CASSQPGQGIGTEAFF. The CDR3 DNA follows: TGTGCCAGCTCACAACCGGGACAGGGGATAGGAACTGAAGCTTTCTTT.

V gene TRBV27 combines with J gene TRBJ2-7; a weak D match, TRBD1 (7 bases). The CDR3 loop spans 14 amino acids. Per the germline V gene, CDR1 is MNHEY and CDR2 is SMNVEV (reference sequence). Trimming shortened V by 2 bases and J by 5 bases, and 13 bases separated the two germline ends. CDR3 residues: CASSLAGQYDEQYF. The CDR3 nucleotides read TGTGCCAGCAGTTTAGCGGGACAGTACGACGAGCAGTACTTC.

The rearrangement links TRBV25-1 to TRBJ1-1; 7 bases line up with TRBD1. Trimming at V came to 6 bases and at J to 5 bases, leaving 3 bases not matched to a gene. The CDR3 runs 12 residues. CDR1 is MGHDK and CDR2 is SYGVNS in the germline V gene. The CDR3 region has the DNA TGTGCCAGCAGCTTACAGGGGACTGAAGCTTTCTTT. The encoded protein is CASSLQGTEAFF. Variable domain in full (rest from reference TRBV25-1 and TRBJ1-1): EADIYQTPRYLVIGTGKKITLECSQTMGHDKMYWYQQDPGMELHLIHYSYGVNSTEKGDLSSESTVSRIRTEHFPLTLESARPSHTSQYLCASSLQGTEAFFGQGTRLTVV.

The J gene is TRBJ2-1, the V gene TRBV29-1; 7 nucleotides match TRBD2. The CDR3 extends over 13 amino acids. J lost 5 bases, V lost 4 bases, and 5 bases had no gene match. The germline gives CDR1 SQVTM, CDR2 ANQGSEA. The CDR3 coding sequence is TGCAGCGTTGTACTAGCGATAAACAATGAGCAGTTCTTC. It yields the protein CSVVLAINNEQFF.

This chain joins TRBV15 and TRBJ2-7; D possibly matches TRBD1 or TRBD2 (6 bases each). The germline V and J ends were trimmed by 4 bases and 6 bases, with 16 bases remaining between them. The CDR3 totals 14 residues. The germline gives CDR1 LNHNV, CDR2 YYDKDF (reference sequence). As DNA, the CDR3 is TGTGCCACCAGCAAGAACATACAGGGAGGCGAGCAGTACTTC. This translates into CATSKNIQGGEQYF.

The chain carries TRBV19 and TRBJ2-4; 12 bases fit TRBD2. The V gene end was trimmed by 8 bases and the J gene end by 2 bases; junction bases not matched to a gene: 10. The CDR3 is made up of 17 amino acids. Germline lookup yields CDR1 LNHDA and CDR2 SQIVND (reference sequence). The CDR3 spells CASREPTSGRTKNIQYF. The CDR3 DNA reads TGTGCCAGTCGTGAACCTACTAGCGGGAGGACCAAAAACATTCAGTACTTC.

The chain combines TRBV6-1 with TRBJ2-1; 12 bases fit TRBD2. V was clipped by 0 bases and J by 9 bases; unmatched bases: 6. From germline, CDR1 is MNHNS and CDR2 SASEGT. The CDR3 has 16 amino acids. In DNA, the CDR3 is TGTGCCAGCAGTGAAGCGAGACTAGCGGGAGAGGGTGAGCAGTTCTTC. Encoded protein: CASSEARLAGEGEQFF.

J is TRBJ2-5 and V is TRBV15; the D call may be TRBD1 or TRBD2 (6 bases each). The ends were cut back, 6 bases at V and 1 base at J, with 15 bases in the middle. Germline CDR1 reads LNHNV; CDR2 reads YYDKDF (reference sequence). The CDR3 consists of 15 residues. For the CDR3, the DNA is TGTGCCACCAGTCGGGGGCGACAGTCCCAAGAGACCCAGTACTTC. Translating gives CATSRGRQSQETQYF.